Listed below are T cell receptor beta chains from one sample, sequenced in a study of regulatory T cells in long-lasting Graves disease. TCRdb itself ran the multiplex PCR reads through MiXCR, one entry per CDR3 protein. The sample has roughly 500,000 distinct CDR3 sequences, roughly 20% seen once. The input for sequencing was peripheral blood mononuclear cells (PBMCs), taken when the disease was refractory, from a patient treated with antithyroid drugs. The receptors were sampled from a female donor with Graves disease. Both conserved end residues are part of each CDR3. The D gene is left open where the match is weak. The size of a clone is reported for some rows only, either as once, few or many, or as a class for expanded clones.

CDR3 DNA | CDR3 protein | clone size | D gene | J gene | V gene
TGTGCCAGCAGTTCCCCCGGGACAGGGGGCAACTACGAGCAGTACTTC | CASSSPGTGGNYEQYF | NA | TRBD1 | TRBJ2-7 | TRBV28
TGTGCCAGCAGCGTATCAGGGGTAGGAGAGACCCAGTACTTC | CASSVSGVGETQYF | many | NA | TRBJ2-5 | TRBV9
TGTGCCAGCAGCTCACCTCGAAGCGGGAGGGGCGCCGGGGAGCTGTTTTTT | CASSSPRSGRGAGELFF | NA | TRBD2 | TRBJ2-2 | TRBV7-9
TGTGCCAGCAAACTAGCGGGAACGGCGTACCAAGAGACCCAGTACTTC | CASKLAGTAYQETQYF | many | TRBD2 | TRBJ2-5 | TRBV2
TGTGCCAGCAGCGGGGACACCGCCTCCTACGAGCAGTACTTC | CASSGDTASYEQYF | many | NA | TRBJ2-7 | TRBV7-2
TGTGCCAGCCACGGCGCAGGGACAGGGGGCGGACAGCCCCAGCATTTT | CASHGAGTGGGQPQHF | many | TRBD1 | TRBJ1-5 | TRBV2
TGTGCCAGCAGTGCCCCGGCCACAGATACGCAGTATTTT | CASSAPATDTQYF | NA | NA | TRBJ2-3 | TRBV28
TGTGCCAGCAGCTCAACCGGGACAGGGGTCTACGAGCAGTACTTC | CASSSTGTGVYEQYF | many | TRBD1 | TRBJ2-7 | TRBV7-9
TGCGCCAGCAGCATTCAGAGGGGGTACGAGCAGTACTTC | CASSIQRGYEQYF | many | NA | TRBJ2-7 | TRBV5-1
TGTGCCAGCAGGCACCCTAGCAGCGGAAGCACCGGGGAGCTGTTTTTT | CASRHPSSGSTGELFF | many | NA | TRBJ2-2 | TRBV7-2
TGCAGTGCTAGGGGGCCCCGGGTAGCACCCCAGCATTTT | CSARGPRVAPQHF | many | NA | TRBJ1-5 | TRBV20-1
TGTGCCAGCAGTCCCCTGGGGAGGACTGGAAACACCATATATTTT | CASSPLGRTGNTIYF | NA | NA | TRBJ1-3 | TRBV27
TGTGCCAGCAGTTACGTGATCACATCGGAGCAGTTCTTC | CASSYVITSEQFF | NA | NA | TRBJ2-1 | TRBV6-9
TGTGCCAGCAAACGACAGGTTTGGGGTACAGATACGCAGTATTTT | CASKRQVWGTDTQYF | NA | NA | TRBJ2-3 | TRBV6-2/TRBV6-3
TGTGCCAGCACCACCTCAGGACAGGGGAAGGGCGAGCAGTACTTC | CASTTSGQGKGEQYF | few | TRBD1 | TRBJ2-7 | TRBV28
TGCAGTGCCTATGGCCCTGCAGGCAAAAACATTCAGTACTTC | CSAYGPAGKNIQYF | NA | NA | TRBJ2-4 | TRBV20-1
TGTGCCAGTAGTATTGTCAGGGGTATAGAGGCTTTCTTT | CASSIVRGIEAFF | few | NA | TRBJ1-1 | TRBV19